The 10 T cell receptor beta chains presented below share a single source sample, sequenced in a study of blood T cell repertoires in COVID-19. Clones were read by immunoSEQ multiplex PCR, and TCRdb kept only the in-frame ones, dropping some. This table has 200,000 to 250,000 clones, 82% appearing once. What was sequenced was peripheral blood. Receptors originate from a woman in her 70s with acute or convalescent COVID-19.

The chain has TRBV4-2 and TRBJ1-4; no firm D call. The germline CDR1 and CDR2 sequences are LGHNA and YNFKEQ. The CDR3 is 13 amino acids. Deletions cut 1 base from V and 13 bases from J, with 13 bases between. As DNA, the CDR3 is TGTGCCAGCAGCCAAGTAGCGGACCCGGGACTGTTTTTT. Amino acids: CASSQVADPGLFF.

J is TRBJ1-3 and V is TRBV27; D remains unclear. This CDR3 comprises 15 residues. Trimming pared 2 bases from V and 3 bases from J, leaving 11 bases between. The germline gives CDR1 MNHEY, CDR2 SMNVEV (reference sequence). In DNA form, the CDR3 reads TGTGCCAGCAGTTTAGAGGGCGCTTATGGAAACACCATATATTTT. Translated: CASSLEGAYGNTIYF.

The V call is TRBV3-1 (or the pseudogene TRBV3-2), the J call TRBJ1-1; tentatively, D is TRBD1 (5 bases). Germline V lookup: CDR1 LGHDT, CDR2 YNNKEL (reference sequence). Trimming stripped 3 bases from V and 6 bases from J, with 14 bases between. The CDR3 is 14 residues long. For the CDR3, the DNA is TGTGCCAGCAGCCAGATCCGGGTAGGGGCTGAAGCTTTCTTT. This encodes CASSQIRVGAEAFF.

This chain connects TRBV10-1 to TRBJ1-6; the match to TRBD1 covers 7 bases. Germline trimming cut 7 bases from V and 6 bases from J; bases unmatched to any gene: 9. The CDR3 covers 15 residues. The V gene's germline CDR1 is WNHNN and CDR2 SYGVQD (reference sequence). The CDR3 reads CASTATGQCNSPLHF. CDR3 coding DNA: TGCGCCAGCACTGCGACAGGGCAATGTAATTCACCCCTCCACTTT.

This clone was picked up one time. V and J are TRBV27 and TRBJ1-3; possible D gene TRBD1, 6 bases. This CDR3 comprises 15 residues. V lost 3 bases and J lost 0, with 9 bases in between. CDR1 is MNHEY and CDR2 is SMNVEV in the germline V gene (reference sequence). The CDR3 region is CASSLQGISGNTIYF. CDR3 nucleotides: TGTGCCAGCAGTTTGCAGGGGATCTCTGGAAACACCATATATTTT.

The gene calls are TRBV19 and TRBJ1-6; 10 bases line up with TRBD1. Germline CDR1 LNHDA, CDR2 SQIVND (reference sequence). This CDR3 region has 15 residues. J gave up 4 bases and V 9 bases, and 6 bases lay outside the gene matches. The CDR3 DNA follows: TGTGCCAGCTCGGACAGGGGGACGTATAATTCACCCCTCCACTTT. Protein product: CASSDRGTYNSPLHF.

The V gene is TRBV28, the J gene TRBJ2-7, with D tentatively TRBD2 (6 bases). V lost 5 bases, J lost 7 bases, and 9 bases lay in between. The CDR3 is made up of 11 amino acids. The germline V gene encodes CDR1 MDHEN and CDR2 SYDVKM. CDR3 nucleotides: TGTGCCAGCAGTGGCCGGGGGGAGCAGTACTTC. This gives the protein CASSGRGEQYF.

The chain couples TRBV18 to TRBJ2-3; 9 nucleotides align to TRBD1. Germline values: CDR1 KGHSH, CDR2 LQKENI. This CDR3 region has 17 residues. V lost 9 bases to trimming and J lost 5 bases; unmatched junction nucleotides: 18. The CDR3 coding sequence is TGTGCCAGTTATCCACCCCCGGGACAGGGCGGAGGAGATACGCAGTATTTT. It codes for CASYPPPGQGGGDTQYF.

The V and J genes are TRBV6-2 or TRBV6-3 and TRBJ1-5, with 7 nucleotides matching TRBD1. The CDR3 runs to 17 residues. The ends lost 0 bases at V and 2 bases at J; junction bases unmatched: 7. Germline CDR1 and CDR2: MNHEY and SVGEGT. This CDR3 is CASSYSPQTGRNQPQHF. DNA for the CDR3: TGTGCCAGCAGTTACTCCCCTCAGACAGGGCGCAATCAGCCCCAGCATTTT.

The chain couples TRBV3-1 (or the pseudogene TRBV3-2) to TRBJ1-3, with D uncertain. Germline V gene sequence: CDR1 LGHDT, CDR2 YNNKEL (reference sequence). The V end lost 0 bases, the J end lost 0 bases, and 6 bases lay between the germline ends. The CDR3 length is 15 residues. The CDR3: CASSQDWLSGNTIYF. Written as DNA, the CDR3 is TGTGCCAGCAGCCAAGACTGGCTCTCTGGAAACACCATATATTTT.